Below, one T cell receptor beta chain is given with its context. These data are taken from a study of memory CD8 T cells in hepatitis C reinfection. The time point is: pre-reinfection, 55 to 20 weeks before reinfection detection. Sorted cells were sequenced directly ex vivo without any in vitro expansion. Profiling relied on immunoSEQ multiplex PCR, and the TCRdb table lists in-frame clones only, not all of them. The sample has 6,000 or so clones, 85% to 90% seen once. Germline-derived CDR1 and CDR2 are MDHEN and SYDVKM. V lost 10 bases, J lost 0 bases, and 10 bases lay in between. CDR3 length: 13 amino acids.

The chain carries TRBV28 and TRBJ2-1; D is unclear. The sequencing sample was made of naive CD8+ T cells sorted from blood. The clonotype was recovered from a man in his fifties with hepatitis C virus infection. The CDR3: CAIKRSSYNEQFF. CDR3 sequence (DNA): TGTGCCATCAAACGGAGCTCCTACAATGAGCAGTTCTTC.